The T cell receptor (beta chain) under discussion was sequenced for a study of blood T cell repertoires in COVID-19. On the study more broadly: Sites in the United States, Italy and Spain provided acute and convalescent COVID-19 samples.

In the authors' methods: Nucleated cell counts were estimated from reference gene primer amplification. Generated by immunoSEQ multiplex PCR, the TCRdb table keeps only in-frame clones and is missing some. From that table come the V and J calls and clone size; the DNA was used to work out D and trimming. The data hold roughly 380,000 clones, with roughly 85% observed a single time. Germline V gene data show CDR1 as LGHNT and CDR2 as FRNRAP. This CDR3 spans 16 amino acids. The ends lost 1 base at V and 8 bases at J; junction bases unmatched: 8. The specimen was peripheral blood. The chain recombines TRBV12-5 with TRBJ1-4; TRBD1 matches at 9 bases. The source is a woman aged 18-29 years with acute or convalescent COVID-19. Here the CDR3 DNA reads TGTGCTAGTGGTTTGGGGGGGACAGGGATACGAGAAAAACTGTTTTTT. This codes for CASGLGGTGIREKLFF.